This note documents a single T cell receptor beta chain sequence. Its target is unknown. The data are from a study of blood T cells in healthy people across ages. Findings and caveats of the study: In older individuals, TCR beta diversity per million T cells was lower, falling roughly linearly with age.

With a J-beta primer mix and a sample-barcoded 5' primer, a second PCR ran about 7 to 11 cycles. One entry per CDR3 protein, called by TCRdb with MiXCR from the 5' RACE reads. Of about a million distinct CDR3 sequences listed, 51% were seen once; the top ten hold about 22%. Germline V gene data show CDR1 as SGHRS and CDR2 as YFSETQ. V lost 4 bases and J lost 4, with 11 bases in between. The CDR3 has 13 residues. This TCR came from a woman in her fifties or sixties in good health. Sequences were obtained from blood. V gene TRBV5-1 combines with J gene TRBJ2-5, with D perhaps matching TRBD1 (5 bases). CDR3 nucleotides: TGCGCCAGCAGCATAATAACAGGAGAGACCCAGTACTTC. It is translated as CASSIITGETQYF.